These 14 T cell receptor beta chains share one sample of origin, sequenced in a study of CD4+ T cells in melanoma. The table came from immunoSEQ multiplex PCR; TCRdb's copy has only in-frame clones and leaves some out. In the table there are about 10,000 clones, approximately 70% of which are singletons. The source material was cells from a culture (not recorded whether cultured in vitro). The receptors were sampled from a human donor with melanoma.

This clone was counted once. The chain uses TRBV7-6 and TRBJ2-1; 15 bases are a match to TRBD2. V lost 3 bases, J lost 0 bases, and 3 bases stayed unmatched. The germline gives CDR1 SGHVS, CDR2 FNYEAQ. This CDR3 is built from 18 residues. The CDR3, as DNA: TGTGCCAGCAGCTTTGGACTAGCGGGGGGGCTCTCCTACAATGAGCAGTTCTTC. This codes for CASSFGLAGGLSYNEQFF.

V and J are TRBV6-5 and TRBJ2-7; perhaps TRBD1 as D (5 bases). Germline assignment: CDR1 MNHEY and CDR2 SVGAGI. V lost 7 bases to trimming and J lost 2 bases, with 18 bases between them. This CDR3 region has 15 residues. CDR3 amino acids: CASMDPPTATYEQYF. CDR3 DNA: TGTGCCAGCATGGATCCTCCGACAGCTACCTACGAGCAGTACTTC.

This clone has just one count. CDR3 DNA: TGTGCCAGCAGCTACCGGGGCTGGAATTCACCCCTCCACTTT. Its protein product is CASSYRGWNSPLHF. This chain uses TRBV7-3 with TRBJ1-6; maybe TRBD1 (5 bases). V lost 4 bases and J 7 bases, leaving 11 bases between the germline ends. Germline V gene sequence: CDR1 SGHTA, CDR2 FQGTGA. The CDR3 loop spans 14 amino acids.

This clone is a singleton in its sample. This chain connects TRBV7-2 to TRBJ2-7, with 11 positions matching TRBD2. This CDR3 has 14 residues. Germline CDR1 SGHTA, CDR2 FQGNSA. The V gene end was trimmed by 3 bases and the J gene end by 3 bases; junction bases not matched to a gene: 1. CDR3 sequence reads: CASSLTSGDYEQYF. The CDR3 nucleotides read TGTGCCAGCAGCTTGACTAGCGGGGACTACGAGCAGTACTTC.

The chain joins TRBV18 to TRBJ2-7; TRBD1 or TRBD2 may be the D gene (5 bases each). The germline gives CDR1 KGHSH, CDR2 LQKENI. V was shortened by 3 bases and J by 4 bases, with 19 bases between the two germline ends. This CDR3 comprises 16 residues. This CDR3 is CASSPLRGTGFYEQYF. CDR3 sequence (DNA): TGTGCCAGCTCACCGCTACGAGGGACGGGGTTTTACGAGCAGTACTTC.

The V and J genes are TRBV6-6 and TRBJ2-1, with D possibly TRBD2 on 5 matching bases. Between the trimmed V and J ends, which lost 7 bases and 0 bases, there was a span of 16 bases. Germline V lookup: CDR1 MNHNY, CDR2 SVGAGI (reference sequence). This CDR3 comprises 16 residues. CDR3 sequence: CASNSRGSLSYNEQFF. In nucleotides, the CDR3 is TGTGCCAGCAATTCGCGCGGGTCCCTCTCCTACAATGAGCAGTTCTTC.

The V gene is TRBV7-3, the J gene TRBJ1-1; 7 bases are a match to TRBD1. Germline CDR1 is SGHTA and CDR2 is FQGTGA. This CDR3 contains 13 residues. Trimming removed 2 bases from V and 3 bases from J; junction bases left unmatched: 0. In DNA form, the CDR3 reads TGTGCCAGCAGCTTAGACAGGGACACTGAAGCTTTCTTT. This sequence encodes CASSLDRDTEAFF.

V and J are TRBV7-9 and TRBJ1-1; D gene unclear. The length of the CDR3 is 12 residues. CDR1 SEHNR and CDR2 FQNEAQ come from the germline V gene (reference sequence). Between the trimmed V and J ends, which lost 5 bases and 1 base, there was a span of 5 bases. For the CDR3, the DNA is TGTGCCAGCAGCCGGCGGAACACTGAAGCTTTCTTT. Its protein product is CASSRRNTEAFF.

The DNA of the CDR3 is TGTGCCAGCAGACGAACAGTCGGCATGAACACTGAAGCTTTCTTT. This codes for CASRRTVGMNTEAFF. This chain joins TRBV27 and TRBJ1-1; D gene uncertain. CDR3 length equals 15 residues. Germline assignment: CDR1 MNHEY and CDR2 SMNVEV (reference sequence). Trimming removed 6 bases from V and 0 bases from J, with 14 bases in between.

The chain couples TRBV5-1 to TRBJ2-5; 8 nucleotides align to TRBD2. This CDR3 spans 18 amino acids. Per the germline V gene, CDR1 is SGHRS and CDR2 is YFSETQ. Trimming at V came to 2 bases and at J to 0 bases, leaving 12 bases not matched to a gene. The CDR3 DNA is TGCGCCAGCAGCTTAGTAGGCGCGGGGGGAACATACCAAGAGACCCAGTACTTC. Translation: CASSLVGAGGTYQETQYF.

V gene TRBV5-1 combines with J gene TRBJ1-6; 7 bases match TRBD1. The CDR3 is 16 amino acids. The germline V gene encodes CDR1 SGHRS and CDR2 YFSETQ. The J segment lost 10 bases and the V segment lost 2 bases, leaving 12 bases of the junction unmatched. CDR3 bases: TGCGCCAGCAGCTTAGCCCCGACAGGGCTGGGCTCACCCCTCCACTTT. Amino acid sequence: CASSLAPTGLGSPLHF.

The chain combines TRBV2 with TRBJ1-5; D is unclear. The CDR3 extends over 15 amino acids. V was cut by 6 bases and J by 5 bases, with 17 bases left in between. Germline V gene lookup returns CDR1 SNHLY and CDR2 FYNNEI. CDR3 sequence: CASSREVGQYQPQHF. CDR3 DNA: TGTGCCAGCAGCCGGGAGGTCGGGCAGTATCAGCCCCAGCATTTT.

J is TRBJ1-1 and V is TRBV4-2; tentatively, D is TRBD1 (5 bases). V gave up 4 bases and J gave up 11 bases, with 20 bases separating them. In germline, CDR1 is LGHNA, CDR2 YNFKEQ. The CDR3 spans 14 residues. The CDR3 here is CASSLQIGGGEAFF. Written as DNA, the CDR3 is TGTGCCAGCAGCCTCCAGATTGGTGGAGGGGAGGCTTTCTTT.

This clone was seen more than once but under ten times. The chain has TRBV10-3 and TRBJ2-7; 16 bases line up with TRBD2. V trimming: 6 bases; J trimming: 6 bases; junction bases outside the gene matches: 8. CDR1 and CDR2 (germline): ENHRY, SYGVKD. The CDR3 covers 16 residues. CDR3 DNA: TGTGCCATCAGCGCCGGGACTAGCGGGGGGGCCGGCGAGCAGTACTTC. This sequence encodes CAISAGTSGGAGEQYF.